This T cell receptor (beta chain) was found in a study of blood T cell repertoires in COVID-19. Study context: The study drew acute and convalescent COVID-19 samples from the United States, Italy and Spain. The cDNA or gDNA used as material had been derived from T cells, B-cell-depleted T cells, or PBMCs.

V was clipped by 7 bases and J by 3 bases; unmatched bases: 10. Germline V gene lookup returns CDR1 ENHRY and CDR2 SYGVKD. The CDR3 is made up of 15 amino acids. Original analysis: Reference gene primer amplification in the assay estimated nucleated cell counts. The table came from immunoSEQ multiplex PCR; TCRdb's copy has only in-frame clones and leaves some out. The DNA gave D and trimming, while V, J and clone size come from that table. The table has 190,000 or so clones, 89% seen once; the top ten hold around 7%. Sequenced material: peripheral blood. This sequence joins TRBV10-3 and TRBJ1-2, with TRBD1 matching over 8 bases. This TCR was sampled from a man aged 35 to 55 with acute or convalescent COVID-19. The CDR3 here is CAITGDRLADYGYTF. CDR3 coding DNA: TGTGCCATCACGGGGGACAGGCTAGCCGACTATGGCTACACCTTC.